This passage covers 28 T cell receptor beta chains from one sample sequenced in a study of T cells after yellow fever vaccination. Via MiXCR, TCRdb re-called the 5' RACE reads, giving one row per CDR3 protein. The data show about 320,000 distinct CDR3 sequences, approximately 4.5% seen once. This sample comprised PBMCs, obtained 15 days after the yellow fever booster vaccination. The source is a young man who received the YFV17D yellow fever vaccine.

This clonotype was counted only a few times. The V and J genes are TRBV18 and TRBJ2-5, with unresolved D. The germline CDR1 and CDR2 sequences are KGHSH and LQKENI. Between the trimmed V and J ends, which lost 3 bases and 2 bases, there was a span of 13 bases. CDR3 length: 15 residues. The CDR3 DNA reads as TGTGCCAGCTCACCGGTTCTCGGCCAGCAAGAGACCCAGTACTTC. This sequence encodes CASSPVLGQQETQYF. Together with reference TRBV18 and TRBJ2-5, the CDR3 gives the full variable domain: NAGVMQNPRHLVRRRGQEARLRCSPMKGHSHVYWYRQLPEEGLKFMVYLQKENIIDESGMPKERFSAEFPKEGPSILRIQQVVRGDSAAYFCASSPVLGQQETQYFGPGTRLLVL.

The chain links TRBV13 to TRBJ2-5, with D maybe TRBD1 (6 bases). The germline gives CDR1 PRHDT, CDR2 FYEKMQ (reference sequence). V shed 6 bases and J shed 2 bases, with 16 bases lying between them. This CDR3 spans 15 amino acids. The CDR3 is CASSPDWTEQETQYF. As DNA, the CDR3 is TGTGCCAGCAGTCCAGATTGGACAGAACAAGAGACCCAGTACTTC.

This clonotype was found a few times. The chain recombines TRBV29-1 with TRBJ2-7; 7 positions agree with TRBD1. The germline V gene encodes CDR1 SQVTM and CDR2 ANQGSEA. This CDR3 spans 12 amino acids. Losses at the gene ends were 7 bases for V and 2 bases for J; bases not matched to a gene: 5. The CDR3 DNA is TGCAGCGCGACTGACAGGGCCTACGAGCAGTACTTC. This translates into CSATDRAYEQYF.

This clonotype has ten or more counts. V gene TRBV7-2 combines with J gene TRBJ1-3; 9 bases map to TRBD1. Trimming took 4 bases from V and 0 from J; bases not matched to a gene: 4. The CDR3 is 16 amino acids. The germline CDR1 and CDR2 sequences are SGHTA and FQGNSA. In DNA form, the CDR3 reads TGTGCCAGCAGCTATACGACAGGGGGCTCTGGAAACACCATATATTTT. Its translation: CASSYTTGGSGNTIYF.

This clonotype appeared a few times. J is TRBJ2-7 and V is TRBV11-3; 8 nucleotides line up with TRBD2. Germline V lookup: CDR1 SGHNT, CDR2 YENEEA. V was pared by 1 base and J by 2 bases, with 4 bases of the junction left unmatched. The CDR3 runs to 15 residues. The CDR3 protein is CASSLAPGGPYEQYF. The DNA of the CDR3 is TGTGCCAGCAGCTTAGCCCCGGGGGGGCCCTACGAGCAGTACTTC. The entire variable domain, with the rest obtained from reference TRBV11-3 and TRBJ2-7, is as follows: EAGVVQSPRYKIIEKKQPVAFWCNPISGHNTLYWYLQNLGQGPELLIRYENEEAVDDSQLPKDRFSAERLKGVDSTLKIQPAELGDSAVYLCASSLAPGGPYEQYFGPGTRLTVT.

This clonotype was recorded many times. The chain carries TRBV6-6 and TRBJ2-5; 9 bases map to TRBD1. CDR3 length equals 14 residues. With 5 bases clipped from V and 4 bases from J, the junction kept 5 bases outside the gene matches. Germline loops: CDR1 MNHNY, CDR2 SVGAGI (reference sequence). DNA for the CDR3: TGTGCCAGCAGTATACAGGGGGCGGGAGAGACCCAGTACTTC. Encoded protein: CASSIQGAGETQYF.

The chain carries TRBV5-1 and TRBJ1-1, with TRBD1 matching 8 bases. Germline values: CDR1 SGHRS, CDR2 YFSETQ. Trimming took 0 bases from V and 4 from J; bases not matched to a gene: 5. The CDR3 is 15 residues long. The CDR3 coding sequence is TGCGCCAGCAGCTTGGGTCAGGGGGCGAGCACTGAAGCTTTCTTT. Its protein product is CASSLGQGASTEAFF.

The V and J genes are TRBV5-6 and TRBJ2-3; 7 bases agree with TRBD2. From germline, CDR1 is SGHDT and CDR2 YYEEEE. This CDR3 has 16 residues. The V segment lost 0 bases and the J segment 2 bases; nucleotides outside the gene matches: 6. The CDR3: CASSLGFSGATDTQYF. The CDR3 DNA follows: TGTGCCAGCAGCTTGGGATTCAGCGGGGCCACAGATACGCAGTATTTT. Full variable domain (missing parts from reference TRBV5-6 and TRBJ2-3): DAGVTQSPTHLIKTRGQQVTLRCSPKSGHDTVSWYQQALGQGPQFIFQYYEEEERQRGNFPDRFSGHQFPNYSSELNVNALLLGDSALYLCASSLGFSGATDTQYFGPGTRLTVL.

This clonotype was seen many times. The J gene is TRBJ1-6, the V gene TRBV6-6, with 8 positions matching TRBD1. Trimming took 5 bases from V and 2 from J; bases not matched to a gene: 5. This CDR3 has 16 residues. Germline values: CDR1 MNHNY, CDR2 SVGAGI (reference sequence). The CDR3 protein is CASSGSGGTYNSPLHF. The CDR3 bases are TGTGCCAGCAGTGGCTCAGGGGGCACCTATAATTCACCCCTCCACTTT.

This chain uses TRBV7-6 with TRBJ2-6; D call uncertain. Germline V gene sequence: CDR1 SGHVS, CDR2 FNYEAQ. The CDR3 length is 15 residues. Trimming stripped 2 bases from V and 4 bases from J, with 9 bases between. CDR3 DNA sequence: TGTGCCAGCAGCTTAAGGGTGGGAGGGGCCAACGTCCTGACTTTC. It encodes CASSLRVGGANVLTF.

This clonotype was picked up many times. V and J are TRBV7-2 and TRBJ2-5; either TRBD1 or TRBD2 may fit D (6 bases each). The V gene's germline CDR1 is SGHTA and CDR2 FQGNSA. This CDR3 is built from 20 residues. Trimming cost V 2 bases and J 3 bases, with 28 bases left between them. In nucleotides, the CDR3 is TGTGCCAGCAGCTTAAGAGGCCTTCGACGAGGAGGGGGGAAAGAAGAGACCCAGTACTTC. Protein sequence: CASSLRGLRRGGGKEETQYF.

This clonotype has at least ten counts. The genes are TRBV9 and TRBJ1-5; D gene ambiguous. This CDR3 comprises 13 residues. Germline CDR1 is SGDLS and CDR2 is YYNGEE. V was clipped by 2 bases and J by 0 bases, with 3 bases between them. CDR3 sequence reads: CASSVSSNQPQHF. The CDR3 DNA reads TGTGCCAGCAGCGTCAGTAGCAATCAGCCCCAGCATTTT.

The gene calls are TRBV7-9 and TRBJ2-5; 8 bases are a match to TRBD2. CDR1 is SEHNR and CDR2 is FQNEAQ in the germline V gene (reference sequence). The J segment lost 0 bases and the V segment lost 2 bases, leaving 8 bases of the junction unmatched. The CDR3 has 17 amino acids. The CDR3 DNA is TGTGCCAGCAGCTTACCCGTAGCGGGACGGTACCAAGAGACCCAGTACTTC. The encoded protein is CASSLPVAGRYQETQYF.

This clonotype occurred a few times. The chain joins TRBV6-4 to TRBJ2-1; TRBD2 is a possible D gene (5 bases). Trimming removed 4 bases from V and 6 bases from J, with 13 bases in between. The CDR3 totals 14 residues. Germline V gene sequence: CDR1 MRHNA, CDR2 SNTAGT. CDR3 region: CASSVSASTNEQFF. The CDR3 DNA follows: TGTGCCAGCAGTGTCTCAGCTAGCACCAATGAGCAGTTCTTC.

This clonotype was recorded a few times. This chain links TRBV2 with TRBJ1-1; a possible D gene is TRBD1 (6 bases). Germline assignment: CDR1 SNHLY and CDR2 FYNNEI. V lost 10 bases and J 1 base, leaving 13 bases between the germline ends. CDR3 length: 13 amino acids. In DNA, the CDR3 is TGTGCCACCTACTGGACAGCGAACACTGAAGCTTTCTTT. The encoded protein is CATYWTANTEAFF.

The CDR3 here is CASGLEVGTEAFF. The CDR3, as DNA: TGTGCTAGTGGTTTGGAGGTGGGCACTGAAGCTTTCTTT. The chain links TRBV12-5 to TRBJ1-1; D ambiguous. The V and J ends lost 1 base and 4 bases respectively, with 7 bases between them. CDR3 length equals 13 residues. Germline values: CDR1 LGHNT, CDR2 FRNRAP.

Turning to this clonotype: This may arise from a read error, as a much more abundant clone is one base away. The chain joins TRBV7-9 to TRBJ1-4; 8 bases line up with TRBD1. Germline assignment: CDR1 SEHNR and CDR2 FQNEAQ (reference sequence). The CDR3 covers 14 residues. After removal of 8 bases from V and 8 bases from J, the junction contained 10 bases not matched to a gene. The CDR3 here is CASAEGQGHEKLFF. CDR3 coding DNA: TGTGCCAGCGCCGAAGGACAGGGCCACGAAAAACTGTTTTTT.

This clonotype was counted ten times or more. The DNA of the CDR3 is TGTGCCAGCAGCCGGACTAGCGGAGCCAAAAACATTCAGTACTTC. Its translation is CASSRTSGAKNIQYF. The chain employs TRBV6-5 and TRBJ2-4; the match to TRBD2 covers 10 bases. After removal of 6 bases from V and 0 bases from J, the junction contained 2 bases not matched to a gene. This CDR3 contains 15 residues. Germline V gene sequence: CDR1 MNHEY, CDR2 SVGAGI.

This clonotype was seen a few times. J is TRBJ1-3 and V is TRBV18; no clear D. The germline gives CDR1 KGHSH, CDR2 LQKENI. Trimming cost V 3 bases and J 0 bases, with 9 bases left between them. CDR3 size: 15 residues. The CDR3 coding sequence is TGTGCCAGCTCACCCCCAGCCGACTCTGGAAACACCATATATTTT. Its translation: CASSPPADSGNTIYF.

CDR3 in amino acids: CASSPPRTGLYEQYF. DNA for the CDR3: TGTGCCAGCTCACCGCCAAGGACAGGGCTCTACGAGCAGTACTTC. The chain combines TRBV18 with TRBJ2-7; TRBD1 matches 8 bases. Losses at the gene ends were 3 bases for V and 3 bases for J; bases not matched to a gene: 7. The CDR3 is made up of 15 amino acids. Germline V CDR1 and CDR2: KGHSH, LQKENI.

This clonotype was detected many times. The V gene is TRBV7-9, the J gene TRBJ1-5; D ambiguous. This CDR3 is 16 amino acids long. Deletions cut 4 bases from V and 0 bases from J, with 13 bases between. Per germline, CDR1 SEHNR and CDR2 FQNEAQ (reference sequence). This chain's CDR3 is CASSSSKPPSNQPQHF. CDR3 coding DNA: TGTGCCAGCAGCTCCTCGAAGCCCCCTAGCAATCAGCCCCAGCATTTT. The whole variable domain, filled in from reference TRBV7-9 and TRBJ1-5, reads DTGVSQNPRHKITKRGQNVTFRCDPISEHNRLYWYRQTLGQGPEFLTYFQNEAQLEKSRLLSDRFSAERPKGSFSTLEIQRTEQGDSAMYLCASSSSKPPSNQPQHFGDGTRLSIL.

The chain is built from TRBV5-6 and TRBJ1-2, with 8 positions matching TRBD1. The length of the CDR3 is 14 residues. Unmatched junction bases numbered 4, after V lost 3 bases and J lost 3 bases. CDR1 and CDR2 (germline): SGHDT, YYEEEE. CDR3 DNA sequence: TGTGCCAGCAGCTCGTTGACAGGGGACTATGGCTACACCTTC. It translates to CASSSLTGDYGYTF. The full variable domain, completed using reference TRBV5-6 and TRBJ1-2, is DAGVTQSPTHLIKTRGQQVTLRCSPKSGHDTVSWYQQALGQGPQFIFQYYEEEERQRGNFPDRFSGHQFPNYSSELNVNALLLGDSALYLCASSSLTGDYGYTFGSGTRLTVV.

This clonotype was observed at least ten times. The chain has TRBV12-3 or TRBV12-4 and TRBJ2-6, with unresolved D. The ends were cut back, 2 bases at V and 0 bases at J, with 5 bases in the middle. The CDR3 sequence is 15 residues long. CDR3 loop: CASSLWFSGANVLTF. The CDR3, as DNA: TGTGCCAGCAGTTTATGGTTCTCTGGGGCCAACGTCCTGACTTTC.

This clonotype was recorded at least ten times. The gene calls are TRBV20-1 and TRBJ2-3; TRBD2 is a possible D gene (7 bases). This CDR3 is 14 amino acids long. Trimming took 3 bases from V and 6 from J, leaving 16 bases between them. CDR1 is DFQATT, CDR2 SNEGSKA, per germline (reference sequence). The CDR3 loop reads CSASGGHLLDTQYF. CDR3 in DNA: TGCAGTGCTAGCGGGGGGCACTTATTGGATACGCAGTATTTT.

This clonotype occurred a few times. This sequence joins TRBV24-1 and TRBJ2-1; 9 positions agree with TRBD2. The CDR3 totals 15 residues. V dropped 4 bases and J dropped 9; count of bases not matched to a gene: 9. Germline V gene sequence: CDR1 KGHDR, CDR2 SFDVKD. CDR3 in amino acids: CATSDSSGAGREQFF. CDR3 DNA: TGTGCCACCAGTGACTCTAGCGGGGCCGGGCGTGAGCAGTTCTTC.

This clonotype has a count of ten or more. This rearrangement joins TRBV5-1 to TRBJ2-4; tentatively, D is TRBD2 (7 bases). CDR1 and CDR2 (germline): SGHRS, YFSETQ. The CDR3 loop spans 18 amino acids. V lost 4 bases and J lost 1, with 21 bases in between. In nucleotides, the CDR3 is TGCGCCAGCAGCGCCTCACAACAGGGAGGGTGGGCCAAAAACATTCAGTACTTC. Translating it yields CASSASQQGGWAKNIQYF.

This clonotype was detected many times. The V call is TRBV27, the J call TRBJ2-5; D is undetermined. CDR1 and CDR2 (germline): MNHEY, SMNVEV (reference sequence). V lost 0 bases, J lost 9 bases, and 14 bases lay in between. CDR3 size: 14 residues. In nucleotides, the CDR3 is TGTGCCAGCAGTTTATCGTCTGCCGCATGGGCCCAGTACTTC. This sequence encodes CASSLSSAAWAQYF.

This clonotype was seen repeatedly, ten times or more. This chain links TRBV6-5 with TRBJ1-5; 7 bases are a match to TRBD1. V lost 2 bases to trimming and J lost 4 bases; unmatched junction nucleotides: 5. The CDR3 is 15 residues long. CDR1 and CDR2 (germline): MNHEY, SVGAGI. CDR3 nucleotide sequence: TGTGCCAGCAGTTACGGGCCAGGGGGTAATCAGCCCCAGCATTTT. Translated: CASSYGPGGNQPQHF.